Listed here are 29 T cell receptor beta chains from one sample, sequenced in a study of T-cell memory formation after mild COVID-19. TCRdb reprocessed the 5' RACE reads with MiXCR, giving one entry per CDR3 protein. Here the sample spans 540,000 or so distinct CDR3 sequences, around 20% being singletons. Source material: PBMCs or a T cell subset sorted from them (not recorded which). The origin of the receptors is an adult woman who had mild COVID-19 (a few samples of this study predate the infection). Cell type and time point are not known.

CDR3 sequence (DNA): TGTGCCAGCTCACTGGGGGAGGTTTACAATGAGCAGTTCTTC. Its translation: CASSLGEVYNEQFF. This chain uses TRBV18 with TRBJ2-1, with D possibly matching TRBD2 (6 bases). Trimming removed 4 bases from V and 4 bases from J, with 11 bases in between. Germline V gives CDR1 KGHSH, CDR2 LQKENI. The CDR3 has 14 amino acids.

The chain has TRBV30 and TRBJ1-2; a weak D match, TRBD1 (5 bases). This CDR3 has 14 amino acids. The V gene's germline CDR1 is GTSNPN and CDR2 SVGIG (reference sequence). The ends were cut back, 0 bases at V and 8 bases at J, with 16 bases in the middle. CDR3 nucleotides: TGTGCCTGGAGTGTAAAGGTCAGGGTTATAGGCTACACCTTC. Amino acid sequence: CAWSVKVRVIGYTF.

This clonotype was detected a few times. The chain couples TRBV20-1 to TRBJ2-5; D possibly corresponds to TRBD2 (6 bases). The germline V gene encodes CDR1 DFQATT and CDR2 SNEGSKA (reference sequence). The CDR3 has 14 amino acids. Trimming stripped 0 bases from V and 5 bases from J, with 13 bases between. The CDR3 is CSAREGDSRETQYF. CDR3 in DNA: TGCAGTGCTAGAGAGGGGGACTCGCGGGAGACCCAGTACTTC.

This rearrangement joins TRBV24-1 to TRBJ2-7; 7 nucleotides align to TRBD1. The trim removed 2 bases at V and 2 bases at J, leaving 8 bases unmatched. Germline V gene lookup returns CDR1 KGHDR and CDR2 SFDVKD. The CDR3 runs to 16 residues. The CDR3 is CATSDSPGRGTYEQYF. DNA of the CDR3: TGTGCCACCAGTGATTCCCCGGGCAGGGGGACCTACGAGCAGTACTTC.

The chain combines TRBV5-5 with TRBJ1-2; 8 bases fit TRBD1. The V gene end was trimmed by 1 base and the J gene end by 8 bases; junction bases not matched to a gene: 10. This CDR3 comprises 15 residues. Germline CDR1 reads SGHKS; CDR2 reads YYEKEE (reference sequence). CDR3 sequence: CASSLWPDREEGYTF. The CDR3 DNA reads TGTGCCAGCAGCTTGTGGCCGGACAGGGAAGAAGGCTACACCTTC.

The CDR3 sequence is CASGWDTHTEAFF. The CDR3 DNA is TGTGCTAGTGGCTGGGACACTCACACTGAAGCTTTCTTT. The rearrangement links TRBV12-5 to TRBJ1-1; TRBD1 might be the D (6 bases). Trimming left V 6 bases short and J 3 bases short, with 11 bases between. The CDR3 totals 13 residues. Germline V gene data show CDR1 as LGHNT and CDR2 as FRNRAP.

This clonotype was found a few times. This chain joins TRBV6-1 and TRBJ1-2, with D unclear. In germline, CDR1 is MNHNS, CDR2 SASEGT. The ends were cut back, 1 base at V and 6 bases at J, with 12 bases in the middle. This CDR3 comprises 14 residues. The CDR3 loop is CASSEEPAWNGYTF. In DNA form, the CDR3 reads TGTGCCAGCAGTGAAGAACCCGCGTGGAATGGCTACACCTTC.

This clonotype was found a few times. V is TRBV5-1 and J is TRBJ2-7; D gene uncertain. The CDR3 runs to 12 residues. With 5 bases removed from V and 5 bases from J, the gap between germline ends came to 11 bases. Germline CDR1 SGHRS, CDR2 YFSETQ. CDR3 sequence: CASSPRTDEQYF. The CDR3 nucleotides are TGCGCCAGCAGTCCCCGGACCGACGAGCAGTACTTC.

The chain links TRBV15 to TRBJ1-4; 7 positions match TRBD1. This CDR3 is built from 16 residues. The germline CDR1 and CDR2 sequences are LNHNV and YYDKDF (reference sequence). J was trimmed by 5 bases and V by 1 base; bases with no gene match: 7. This chain's CDR3 is CATSRVKGAANEKLFF. In nucleotides, the CDR3 is TGTGCCACCAGCAGAGTTAAGGGGGCGGCCAATGAAAAACTGTTTTTT.

The chain combines TRBV6-6 with TRBJ2-7; D is unclear. Germline values: CDR1 MNHNY, CDR2 SVGAGI (reference sequence). The CDR3 loop spans 14 amino acids. Trimming took 4 bases from V and 6 from J, leaving 16 bases between them. CDR3 nucleotides: TGTGCCAGCAGTTCCTCTTGGGCAGTCGGCGAGCAGTACTTC. The encoded protein is CASSSSWAVGEQYF.

The chain employs TRBV6-5 and TRBJ2-7; 7 bases match TRBD2. V trimming: 6 bases; J trimming: 7 bases; junction bases outside the gene matches: 6. This CDR3 is built from 12 residues. Germline CDR1 is MNHEY and CDR2 is SVGAGI. CDR3 residues: CASSLISGEQYF. The CDR3 DNA reads as TGTGCCAGCAGCCTCATTAGCGGGGAGCAGTACTTC.

In its sample, this clonotype was seen a few times. The gene calls are TRBV12-3 or TRBV12-4 and TRBJ2-7; the D is unclear. The CDR3 sequence is 14 residues long. The V gene lost 2 bases and the J gene lost 5 bases, with 13 bases spanning the gap. The CDR3 coding sequence is TGTGCCAGCAGTTTAACGGTGGCAGCTAACGAGCAGTACTTC. Translation gives CASSLTVAANEQYF.

V and J are TRBV10-3 and TRBJ2-7; 9 positions match TRBD1. Germline-derived CDR1 and CDR2 are ENHRY and SYGVKD. The CDR3 spans 14 residues. The junction had 5 bases not matched to a gene; V was cut back by 3 bases and J by 5 bases. CDR3 in DNA: TGTGCCATCAGTGATCCACAGGGGGCGGACGAGCAGTACTTC. Protein: CAISDPQGADEQYF.

There are a few counts of this clonotype. The chain recombines TRBV25-1 with TRBJ1-3; D is perhaps TRBD1 (6 bases). The CDR3 runs to 16 residues. Germline assignment: CDR1 MGHDK and CDR2 SYGVNS. V was trimmed by 3 bases and J by 4 bases, leaving 16 bases between them. This CDR3 reads CASSDSPAGAGNTIYF. The DNA of the CDR3 is TGTGCCAGCAGTGATTCGCCCGCAGGGGCCGGAAACACCATATATTTT.

This clonotype was observed a few times. The CDR3, as DNA: TGTGCCAGCAGCCGAGGACAGGGTTTTAATTCACCCCTCCACTTT. Translating gives CASSRGQGFNSPLHF. The chain employs TRBV12-3 or TRBV12-4 and TRBJ1-6, with TRBD1 identical over 8 bases. The CDR3 extends over 15 amino acids. J lost 6 bases, V lost 6 bases, and 7 bases had no gene match.

This clonotype was seen a handful of times. This chain links TRBV7-6 with TRBJ2-2, with a possible D match to TRBD2 (6 bases). The CDR3 is 15 residues long. Germline values: CDR1 SGHVS, CDR2 FNYEAQ. Trimming removed 4 bases from V and 1 base from J, with 10 bases in between. The CDR3 bases are TGTGCCAGCAGCTCCCCGCGGGGGAACACCGGGGAGCTGTTTTTT. As protein: CASSSPRGNTGELFF.

This clonotype was found a few times. The chain couples TRBV20-1 to TRBJ2-1; no firm D call. Trimming removed 5 bases at V and 3 bases at J, with 11 bases between. CDR1 and CDR2 from the germline V gene are DFQATT and SNEGSKA (reference sequence). CDR3 length equals 13 residues. CDR3 nucleotides: TGCAGTGCTGACCTAGGGTACTACAATGAGCAGTTCTTC. This encodes CSADLGYYNEQFF.

The gene calls are TRBV29-1 and TRBJ2-3; possibly TRBD1 or TRBD2 for D (5 bases each). CDR3 length equals 14 residues. Deletions cut 8 bases from V and 2 bases from J, with 17 bases between. Germline loops: CDR1 SQVTM, CDR2 ANQGSEA. The CDR3 sequence: CSTTDGGPTDTQYF. The CDR3 coding sequence is TGCAGCACCACGGATGGGGGTCCCACAGATACGCAGTATTTT.

The rearrangement joins TRBV9 to TRBJ2-2; tentatively, D is TRBD2 (5 bases). CDR1 is SGDLS, CDR2 YYNGEE, per germline. There are 14 residues in the CDR3. With 3 bases removed from V and 6 bases from J, the gap between germline ends came to 12 bases. CDR3 in amino acids: CASSGGRSAGELFF. CDR3 nucleotide sequence: TGTGCCAGCAGCGGCGGGCGTTCCGCCGGGGAGCTGTTTTTT.

This clonotype occurred a few times. The J gene is TRBJ1-6, the V gene TRBV4-3; D gene unclear. The germline gives CDR1 LGHNA, CDR2 YSLEER. This CDR3 has 15 residues. Trimming took off 1 base at V and 8 bases at J, with 12 bases between the two ends. This CDR3 is CASSQGRWGDSPLHF. The CDR3 nucleotides are TGCGCCAGCAGCCAAGGAAGATGGGGAGATTCACCCCTCCACTTT.

The V call is TRBV25-1, the J call TRBJ2-7; TRBD1 matches 9 bases. CDR1 and CDR2 from the germline V gene are MGHDK and SYGVNS. V dropped 4 bases and J dropped 6; count of bases not matched to a gene: 1. The CDR3 length is 12 residues. The CDR3: CASSGDRAEQYF. Here the CDR3 DNA reads TGTGCCAGCAGTGGGGACAGGGCCGAGCAGTACTTC.

This clonotype has more than one count but fewer than ten. This sequence joins TRBV11-1 and TRBJ2-7; 9 positions match TRBD1. CDR3 length: 16 residues. Germline lookup yields CDR1 SGHAT and CDR2 FQDESV (reference sequence). V lost 8 bases to trimming and J lost 1 base; unmatched junction nucleotides: 12. CDR3: CASVPGGTGSSYEQYF. CDR3 coding DNA: TGTGCCAGCGTGCCTGGGGGGACAGGGTCGTCCTACGAGCAGTACTTC.

This clonotype turned up a few times. The J gene is TRBJ2-1, the V gene TRBV10-3; D not resolved. V was trimmed by 10 bases and J by 6 bases, leaving 10 bases between them. The CDR3 spans 11 residues. Germline V gene sequence: CDR1 ENHRY, CDR2 SYGVKD. The CDR3 here is CATLGFNEQFF. The CDR3 DNA follows: TGTGCCACCCTAGGTTTCAATGAGCAGTTCTTC.

V and J are TRBV23-1 and TRBJ2-1; 7 bases line up with TRBD2. TRBV23-1 is assigned to the ORF class and has an uncertain function. This CDR3 has 17 residues. The trim removed 2 bases at V and 6 bases at J, leaving 13 bases unmatched. The CDR3 nucleotides read TGCGCCAGCAGTCAAGTCTGCAGGGCGTCGGGGGGCAATGAGCAGTTCTTC. Its protein is CASSQVCRASGGNEQFF.

This clonotype was observed a few times. The rearrangement links TRBV2 to TRBJ2-7; weak D call: TRBD2 (6 bases). The CDR3 spans 13 residues. Germline CDR1 and CDR2: SNHLY and FYNNEI. CDR3 loop: CASSSVDSYEQYF. The CDR3 DNA reads TGTGCGAGCTCTAGCGTCGATTCGTACGAGCAGTACTTC.

This clonotype was found many times. This chain links TRBV6-6 with TRBJ2-7; D possibly corresponds to TRBD1 (6 bases). Germline V gives CDR1 MNHNY, CDR2 SVGAGI (reference sequence). The length of the CDR3 is 13 residues. The V end lost 6 bases, the J end lost 3 bases, and 12 bases lay between the germline ends. The CDR3 sequence: CASSLGTYYEQYF. CDR3 nucleotide sequence: TGTGCCAGCAGCCTCGGGACATACTACGAGCAGTACTTC.

This clonotype was counted only a few times. This chain uses TRBV7-2 with TRBJ2-1; 8 bases align to TRBD2. J gave up 4 bases and V 1 base, and 6 bases lay outside the gene matches. The CDR3 extends over 16 amino acids. Germline-derived CDR1 and CDR2 are SGHTA and FQGNSA. The CDR3 sequence: CASSLDRGGMYNEQFF. CDR3 bases: TGTGCCAGCAGCTTAGATCGGGGGGGCATGTACAATGAGCAGTTCTTC.

The chain joins TRBV15 to TRBJ2-3, with D tentatively TRBD1 (5 bases). V was clipped by 3 bases and J by 7 bases, with 8 bases between them. CDR3 length equals 12 residues. Germline V gives CDR1 LNHNV, CDR2 YYDKDF (reference sequence). The CDR3 region has the DNA TGTGCCACCAGCAGGACAGATTATACGCAGTATTTT. It yields the protein CATSRTDYTQYF.

Only a few counts were recorded for this clonotype. The chain uses TRBV12-3 or TRBV12-4 and TRBJ1-1, with 9 bases matching TRBD1. V shed 7 bases, J shed 6 bases, and the junction held 6 bases outside the gene matches. This CDR3 region has 13 residues. This CDR3 is CASTLDRGPEAFF. The CDR3 nucleotides read TGTGCCAGCACTTTGGACAGGGGCCCTGAAGCTTTCTTT.